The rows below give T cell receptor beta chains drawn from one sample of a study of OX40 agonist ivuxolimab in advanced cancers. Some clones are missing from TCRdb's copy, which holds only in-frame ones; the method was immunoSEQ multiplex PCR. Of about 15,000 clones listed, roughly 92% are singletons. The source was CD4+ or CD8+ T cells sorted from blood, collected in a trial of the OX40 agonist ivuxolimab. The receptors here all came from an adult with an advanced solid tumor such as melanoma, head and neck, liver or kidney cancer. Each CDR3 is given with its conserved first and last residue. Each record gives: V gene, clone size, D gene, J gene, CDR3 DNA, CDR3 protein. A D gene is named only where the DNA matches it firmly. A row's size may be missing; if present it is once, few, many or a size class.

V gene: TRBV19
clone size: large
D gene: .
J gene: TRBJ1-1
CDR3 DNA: TGTGCCAGCCGGTCCGGGTACACTGAAGCTTTCTTT
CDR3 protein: CASRSGYTEAFF

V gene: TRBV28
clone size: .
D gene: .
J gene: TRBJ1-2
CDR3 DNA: TGTGCCAGCAGTTTAGCAGGGCCCTTATATGGCTACACCTTC
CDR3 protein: CASSLAGPLYGYTF

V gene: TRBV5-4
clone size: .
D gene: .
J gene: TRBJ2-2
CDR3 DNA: TGTGCCAGCAGCTACTTACGCGAGCCTACCGGGGAGCTGTTTTTT
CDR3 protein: CASSYLREPTGELFF

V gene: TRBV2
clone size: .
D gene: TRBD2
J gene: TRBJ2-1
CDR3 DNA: TGTGCCAGCAGTGAATGGGCTAGCGGGACCAGATCCTACAATGAGCAGTTCTTC
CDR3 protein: CASSEWASGTRSYNEQFF

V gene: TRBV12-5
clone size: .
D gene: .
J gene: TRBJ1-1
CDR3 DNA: TGTGCTAGTGGTTTGGTTGGACTTATGAACACTGAAGCTTTCTTT
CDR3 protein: CASGLVGLMNTEAFF

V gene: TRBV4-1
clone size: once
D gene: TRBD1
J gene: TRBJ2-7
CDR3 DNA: TGCGCCAGCAGCCAGACCGGGACAGGAGCGATGGAGCAGTACTTC
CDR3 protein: CASSQTGTGAMEQYF

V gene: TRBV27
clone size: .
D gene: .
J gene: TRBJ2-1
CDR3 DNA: TGTGCCAGCAGTTTATCGGGGCTCAACAATGAGCAGTTCTTC
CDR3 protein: CASSLSGLNNEQFF

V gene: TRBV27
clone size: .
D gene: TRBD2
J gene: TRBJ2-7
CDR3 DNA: TGTGCCAGCAGCAGGACTAGCGGGGACTACGAGCAGTACTTC
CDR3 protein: CASSRTSGDYEQYF

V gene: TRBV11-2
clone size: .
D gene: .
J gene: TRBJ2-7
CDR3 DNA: TGTGCCAGCAGGCAGGGTGGAGGCTCCTACGAGCAGTACTTC
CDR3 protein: CASRQGGGSYEQYF

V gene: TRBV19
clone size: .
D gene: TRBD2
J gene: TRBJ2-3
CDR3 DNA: TGTGCCAGTAGTACCGGGACTAGCGGGAGCACAGATACGCAGTATTTT
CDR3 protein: CASSTGTSGSTDTQYF

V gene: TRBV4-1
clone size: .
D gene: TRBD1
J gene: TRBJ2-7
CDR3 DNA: TGCGCCAGCAGCCAAGATGGGGGACAGAACTACGAGCAGTACTTC
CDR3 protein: CASSQDGGQNYEQYF

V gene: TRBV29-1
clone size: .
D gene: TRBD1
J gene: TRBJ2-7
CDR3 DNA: TGCAGCGTTGAAGGCAGGGGGTATGACGAGCAGTACTTC
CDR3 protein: CSVEGRGYDEQYF

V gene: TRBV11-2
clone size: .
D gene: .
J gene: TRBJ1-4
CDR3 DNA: TGTGCCAGCAGCTCCAGCGATTCTACAGGGCTCTACAGAGAAAAACTGTTTTTT
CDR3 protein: CASSSSDSTGLYREKLFF

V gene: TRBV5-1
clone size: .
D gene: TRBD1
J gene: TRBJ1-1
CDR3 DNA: TGCGCCAGCAGCTCCGGACAGGGTAGCTACGCTTTCTTT
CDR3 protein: CASSSGQGSYAFF

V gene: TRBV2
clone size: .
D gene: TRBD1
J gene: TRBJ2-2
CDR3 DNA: TGTGCCAGCAGTGCTCCAGACAGGGACGGGGAGCTGTTTTTT
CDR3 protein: CASSAPDRDGELFF

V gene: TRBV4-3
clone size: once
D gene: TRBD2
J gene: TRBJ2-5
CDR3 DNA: TGCGCCAGCAGCCAAGATGTAGCGGGAGGGTCGGGAGAGACCCAGTACTTC
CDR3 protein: CASSQDVAGGSGETQYF

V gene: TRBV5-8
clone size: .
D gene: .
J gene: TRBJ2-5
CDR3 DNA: TGTGCCAGCAGCTCCCCCGGGCGGGAAGAGACCCAGTACTTC
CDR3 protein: CASSSPGREETQYF

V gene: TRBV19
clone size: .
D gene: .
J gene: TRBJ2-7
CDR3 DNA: TGTGCCAGTAGTCTGATGGGTCCCTCCTACGAGCAGTACTTC
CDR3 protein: CASSLMGPSYEQYF

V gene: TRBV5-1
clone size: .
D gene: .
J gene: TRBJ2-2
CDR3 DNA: TGCGCCAGCAGCTCTGGGGAACCGAACACCGGGGAGCTGTTTTTT
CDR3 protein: CASSSGEPNTGELFF

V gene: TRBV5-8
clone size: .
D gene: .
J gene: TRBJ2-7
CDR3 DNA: TGTGCCAGCAGGGTAGGGGCAGAACAATCCTACGAGCAGTACTTC
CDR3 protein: CASRVGAEQSYEQYF

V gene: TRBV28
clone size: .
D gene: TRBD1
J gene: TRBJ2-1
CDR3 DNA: TGTGCCAGCAGTACTATTAGACAGGGGGGGAATGAGCAGTTCTTC
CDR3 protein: CASSTIRQGGNEQFF